This T cell receptor beta chain was identified during a study of blood T cell repertoires in COVID-19. Generated by immunoSEQ multiplex PCR, the TCRdb table keeps only in-frame clones and is missing some. The data show just over 300,000 clones, with approximately 90% seen just once and over 8% held by the top ten. With 6 bases clipped from V and 3 bases from J, the junction kept 3 bases outside the gene matches. CDR1 MNHEY and CDR2 SVGAGI come from the germline V gene. The CDR3 consists of 13 residues. Allocation to cohorts depended on clinical history reported by the participants. The sequencing input was PBMCs or T cells enriched from blood (not recorded which). The sequence was obtained from a woman aged 40 to 50 who had recovered from COVID-19. V gene TRBV6-5 combines with J gene TRBJ2-3; TRBD1 aligns across 7 bases. The CDR3 reads CASRETGTDTQYF. The CDR3, as DNA: TGTGCCAGCAGGGAGACAGGGACAGATACGCAGTATTTT.